Listed below are T cell receptor beta chains from one sample, sequenced in a study of CD8 T cells in Susac syndrome. TCRdb redid the calling of the immunoSEQ multiplex PCR reads with MiXCR, one entry per CDR3 protein. The sample records some 300,000 distinct CDR3 sequences, 89% being singletons. The material sequenced was CD8+ T cells from PBMCs. The receptor set was obtained from a human donor with multiple sclerosis. CDR3s include the opening cysteine and the closing phenylalanine or tryptophan. Each record gives: clone size, J gene, V gene, D gene, CDR3 DNA, CDR3 protein. A D gene is named only where the DNA matches it firmly. Expanded clones are given a class, and other clones once, few, many or no size at all.

-	TRBJ2-7	TRBV7-3	-	TGTGCCAGCAGCCACGCCTTTGGGCCAATCTACGAGCAGTACTTC	CASSHAFGPIYEQYF
-	TRBJ2-3	TRBV6-1	TRBD2	TGTGCCAGCAGCGGTTTAGCGGGAGGGGCCACAGATACGCAGTATTTT	CASSGLAGGATDTQYF
-	TRBJ2-3	TRBV7-2	-	TGTGCCAGCAGCTCCTCGGTGGCGTGGGGCGATACGCAGTATTTT	CASSSSVAWGDTQYF
-	TRBJ2-3	TRBV10-3	-	TGTGCCATCAGGCCCTTAACGGGGGGCGAAGATACGCAGTATTTT	CAIRPLTGGEDTQYF
-	TRBJ2-7	TRBV3-1	TRBD2	TGTGCCAGCAGCCAAGATCTGGCGGGAGTTTCCTACGAGCAGTACTTC	CASSQDLAGVSYEQYF
-	TRBJ2-7	TRBV18	-	TGTGCCAGCTCATCATCCGGGCTCGCCTACGAGCAGTACTTC	CASSSSGLAYEQYF
-	TRBJ2-7	TRBV27	TRBD2	TGTGCCAGCAGTTCGATAGCGGGAGAAGGGATATACGAGCAGTACTTC	CASSSIAGEGIYEQYF
-	TRBJ2-7	TRBV20-1	-	TGCAGTGCTAGAATCCATGTTGGCTACGAGCAGTACTTC	CSARIHVGYEQYF
once	TRBJ1-2	TRBV3-1	-	TGTGCCAGCAGCCAGTGGACGTCTAACAGCTATGGCTACACCTTC	CASSQWTSNSYGYTF
-	TRBJ2-3	TRBV12-3/TRBV12-4	-	TGTGCCAGCAGTACAGGGTTAGATACGCAGTATTTT	CASSTGLDTQYF
-	TRBJ2-3	TRBV19	-	TGTGCCAGTATGGGGTATCTGGCTAGCACAGATACGCAGTATTTT	CASMGYLASTDTQYF
-	TRBJ2-2	TRBV5-6	TRBD2	TGTGCCAGCAGCTTGGCCCCTAGCGGGGGGGCCGAGGACGGGGAGCTGTTTTTT	CASSLAPSGGAEDGELFF
-	TRBJ1-5	TRBV6-2/TRBV6-3	-	TGTGCCAGCAGAAACTACACTTGGGAATTAGAGGACAGACCCCATCAGCCCCAGCATTTT	CASRNYTWELEDRPHQPQHF
-	TRBJ2-1	TRBV30	TRBD1	TGTGCCTGGTTGGGGACCGGGACAGGTGGTAGAAGCTCCTACAATGAGCAGTTCTTC	CAWLGTGTGGRSSYNEQFF
-	TRBJ1-1	TRBV4-1	-	TGCGCCAGCAGCCCCCAAACGAACACTGAAGCTTTCTTT	CASSPQTNTEAFF
-	TRBJ2-1	TRBV7-6	TRBD2	TGTGCCAGCAGCTCAGCACTAGCGGGAGAAATAAATGAGCAGTTCTTC	CASSSALAGEINEQFF
-	TRBJ2-2	TRBV3-1	-	TGTGCCAGCAGCCAAGTACAGAGAAACACCGGGGAGCTGTTTTTT	CASSQVQRNTGELFF
-	TRBJ2-1	TRBV5-1	-	TGCGCCAGCACCTGGGGGGGCGATGAGCAGTTCTTC	CASTWGGDEQFF
-	TRBJ2-1	TRBV7-2	TRBD2	TGTGCCAGCAGCACGGGACTAGCGGGCGACTATGAGCAGTTCTTC	CASSTGLAGDYEQFF
-	TRBJ2-1	TRBV5-1	TRBD1	TGCGCCATCCCAGGGGGATCTTATGAGCAGTTCTTC	CAIPGGSYEQFF
-	TRBJ2-7	TRBV19	TRBD2	TGTGCCAGTAGTACCGCCGGGCGGGGGTACGAGCAGTACTTC	CASSTAGRGYEQYF
-	TRBJ1-5	TRBV3-1	-	TGTGCCAGCAGCCTTGGGCTTACAGGTAGCAATCAGCCCCAGCATTTT	CASSLGLTGSNQPQHF
-	TRBJ2-3	TRBV2	-	TGTGCCAGCAGTGAATTAGTAGGGATGGATACGCAGTATTTT	CASSELVGMDTQYF
-	TRBJ2-5	TRBV12-3/TRBV12-4	-	TGTGCCAGCAGTTTTATCGGCGGACAAGAGACCCAGTACTTC	CASSFIGGQETQYF
-	TRBJ2-1	TRBV5-1	TRBD2	TGCGACAGCAGCTTACGGGGGGGCCCCAACAATGAGCAGTTCTTC	CDSSLRGGPNNEQFF
-	TRBJ2-1	TRBV6-1	-	TGTGCCAGCAGTAACATAACGGGGGATGAGCAGTTCTTC	CASSNITGDEQFF
-	TRBJ1-5	TRBV19	TRBD1	TGTGCCAGTAGTTCCGGGACAGGGTATCAGCCCCAGCATTTT	CASSSGTGYQPQHF
-	TRBJ1-1	TRBV7-9	TRBD1	TGTGCCAGCAGTTTCCCGACAGGGCCTAAAACTGAAGCTTTCTTT	CASSFPTGPKTEAFF
-	TRBJ1-5	TRBV6-6	TRBD1	TGTGCCAGCAATTCGACAGGGGGTAGCAATCAGCCCCAGCATTTT	CASNSTGGSNQPQHF
-	TRBJ1-1	TRBV25-1	-	TGTGCCAGCAGTGAAAGCGGGGGGGTGACTGAAGCTTTCTTT	CASSESGGVTEAFF
-	TRBJ2-6	TRBV6-1	-	TGTGCCAGCAGTGAACTTACTGGGGCCAACGTCCTGACTTTC	CASSELTGANVLTF
-	TRBJ2-2	TRBV4-1	TRBD1	TGCGCCAGCAGCCAAGAGGGTTTGGTTAGTTGGTGGGACAGGGGCAAAACCGGGGAGCTGTTTTTT	CASSQEGLVSWWDRGKTGELFF
-	TRBJ2-1	TRBV13	-	TGTGCCAGCAGCCGGCGGGACTCCTCCTACAATGAGCAGTTCTTC	CASSRRDSSYNEQFF
once	TRBJ2-1	TRBV4-3	-	TGCGCCAGCAGCCAAGATGGGTACAATGAGCAGTTCTTC	CASSQDGYNEQFF
-	TRBJ2-1	TRBV6-5	TRBD2	TGTGCCAGCAGTCTAGCGGGGCCCTCCTACAATGAGCAGTTCTTC	CASSLAGPSYNEQFF
-	TRBJ2-3	TRBV14	-	TGTGCCAGCAGCCGGTCCGCGGTACCCACTTTAAGCACAGATACGCAGTATTTT	CASSRSAVPTLSTDTQYF
-	TRBJ2-5	TRBV28	TRBD1	TGTGCCAGCACCCCTACCGGGACAGGATTTCAAGAGACCCAGTACTTC	CASTPTGTGFQETQYF
-	TRBJ1-1	TRBV25-1	-	TGTGCCAGCTCTGAAGGGGCAGGTGGGTGGAACACTGAAGCTTTCTTT	CASSEGAGGWNTEAFF
few	TRBJ1-5	TRBV5-5	-	TGTGCCAGTCGTTCAACCCCAGGGGATAATCAGCCCCAGCATTTT	CASRSTPGDNQPQHF
-	TRBJ1-6	TRBV27	-	TGTGCCAGCAGTCAGGGACTGGGGGTTCTCCGCCTCCACTTT	CASSQGLGVLRLHF
few	TRBJ1-2	TRBV4-2	TRBD1	TGTGCCAGCAGCCCAGGACAGGGTGGCTATGGCTACACCTTC	CASSPGQGGYGYTF
-	TRBJ1-2	TRBV30	-	TGTGCCTGGAGTGGCGGGACACCCGGGGGTTATGGCTACACCTTC	CAWSGGTPGGYGYTF
-	TRBJ2-6	TRBV18	-	TGTGCCAGCTCACCTTACAGGGTCGTCTCTGGGGCCAACGTCCTGACTTTC	CASSPYRVVSGANVLTF
few	TRBJ2-7	TRBV6-2/TRBV6-3	TRBD1	TGTGCCAGCAGTCAAGACGGGACAGGGGCCTACGAGCAGTACTTC	CASSQDGTGAYEQYF
-	TRBJ2-3	TRBV12-3/TRBV12-4	-	TGTGCCAGTGGCTCAGACGTGGGGCCAGATACGCAGTATTTT	CASGSDVGPDTQYF
-	TRBJ2-5	TRBV20-1	TRBD2	TGCAGTGCTACCCCGTTGACTAGCGGGGGGGAGACCCAGTACTTC	CSATPLTSGGETQYF
-	TRBJ1-2	TRBV29-1	TRBD1	TGCAGCGCCCGGACAGGGGAGAGCTATGGCTACACCTTC	CSARTGESYGYTF
-	TRBJ2-2	TRBV5-6	TRBD2	TGTGCCAGCAGCTTGGTTGCGGGGGTCCTCACCGGGGAGCTGTTTTTT	CASSLVAGVLTGELFF
-	TRBJ2-7	TRBV7-8	-	TGTGCCAGCAGCCCAGGTGCGCTAGCCGGAGGGAACGAGCAGTACTTC	CASSPGALAGGNEQYF
-	TRBJ1-5	TRBV19	-	TGTGCCAGTAGTATTGGGACACGAACCAATCAGCCCCAGCATTTT	CASSIGTRTNQPQHF
-	TRBJ2-1	TRBV7-3	-	TGTGCCAGCAGCTTCCGGTACTACAATGAGCAGTTCTTC	CASSFRYYNEQFF
-	TRBJ2-5	TRBV27	-	TGTGCCAGCAGTTTATTGAGGGGTGGGGAGACCCAGTACTTC	CASSLLRGGETQYF
-	TRBJ2-7	TRBV6-6	TRBD1	TGTGCCAGCCTCACAGGGGACGAGCAGTACTTC	CASLTGDEQYF
-	TRBJ2-7	TRBV28	TRBD2	TGTGCCAGCAGTGCATCGAGCGGGAGCTCCTACGAGCAGTACTTC	CASSASSGSSYEQYF
-	TRBJ2-7	TRBV28	TRBD2	TGTGCCAGCAGTTTGGGTGCGGGACTAGCGGGCGTAAACGAGCAGTACTTC	CASSLGAGLAGVNEQYF
-	TRBJ1-1	TRBV6-2/TRBV6-3	-	TGTGCCAGCAGACCCCCCCCGGCTAGAGGGGACACTGAAGCTTTCTTT	CASRPPPARGDTEAFF
few	TRBJ2-7	TRBV7-8	-	TGTGCCAGCAGGTTGACATTGAACTACGAGCAGTACTTC	CASRLTLNYEQYF